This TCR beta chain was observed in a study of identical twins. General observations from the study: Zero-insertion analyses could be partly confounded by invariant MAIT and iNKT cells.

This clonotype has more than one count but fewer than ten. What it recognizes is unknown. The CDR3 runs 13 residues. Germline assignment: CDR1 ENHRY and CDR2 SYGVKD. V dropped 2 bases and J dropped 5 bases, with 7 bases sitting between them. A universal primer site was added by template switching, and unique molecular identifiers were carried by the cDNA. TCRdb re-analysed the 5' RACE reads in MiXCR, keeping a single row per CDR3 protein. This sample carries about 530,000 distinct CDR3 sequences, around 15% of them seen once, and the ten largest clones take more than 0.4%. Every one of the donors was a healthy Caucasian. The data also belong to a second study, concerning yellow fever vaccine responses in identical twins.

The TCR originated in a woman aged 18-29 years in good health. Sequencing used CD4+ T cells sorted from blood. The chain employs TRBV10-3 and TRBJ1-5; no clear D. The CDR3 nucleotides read TGTGCCATCAGTGAGGCGATAGATCAGCCCCAGCATTTT. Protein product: CAISEAIDQPQHF.